The following is a TCR beta chain sequence with its context. The PCR was carried out with 60 Vbeta primers and 13 Jbeta primers. Sequencing used immunoSEQ multiplex PCR; TCRdb keeps in-frame clones, though not all of them. The table shows nearly 110,000 clones, with more than 65% occurring only once. The data were obtained in a study of cytomegalovirus exposure and HLA in healthy donors. This CDR3 has 14 residues. Germline CDR1 and CDR2: SGDLS and YYNGEE. Between the trimmed V and J ends, which lost 0 bases and 3 bases, there was a span of 9 bases. This receptor was obtained from a boy under 18 in good health and CMV-seronegative. Source material: PBMCs. The chain recombines TRBV9 with TRBJ1-2; no clear D gene. CDR3 in DNA: TGTGCCAGCAGCGTAGACAGAAACTACTATGGCTACACCTTC. Its protein product is CASSVDRNYYGYTF.